The 32 T cell receptor beta chains below were found in one sample sequenced in a study of T cells in localized non-small cell lung cancer (TCRdb year 2020). Libraries were prepared through the immunoSEQ multiplex PCR assay. TCRdb re-hosts the immuneACCESS table, in-frame sequences only. Its copies lack some clones; in the studies checked, an unresolved V gene accounts for under half of them, and the cause for the rest is not known. The sample table contains 70,000 to 100,000 clones; only one count was recorded for around 84% of them. Jointly, the top ten make up roughly 9.8% of the sample. The sample here was peripheral blood, taken before any cancer treatment. The source of these receptors is a female donor at least 60 years old with stage I lung adenocarcinoma.

The chain couples TRBV30 to TRBJ1-4; possibly TRBD1 for D (5 bases). In germline, CDR1 is GTSNPN, CDR2 SVGIG (reference sequence). CDR3 size: 15 residues. Trimming took off 4 bases at V and 7 bases at J, with 19 bases between the two ends. The CDR3 nucleotides read TGTGCCTGGAATCCCAAGGGGATTTTTGGTGAAAAACTGTTTTTT. Translated: CAWNPKGIFGEKLFF. The full variable domain, with the rest looked up from reference TRBV30 and TRBJ1-4, is SQTIHQWPATLVQPVGSPLSLECTVEGTSNPNLYWYRQAAGRGLQLLFYSVGIGQISSEVPQNLSASRPQDRQFILSSKKLLLSDSGFYLCAWNPKGIFGEKLFFGSGTQLSVL.

The rearrangement joins TRBV5-5 to TRBJ2-7; D may be TRBD2 (5 bases). The length of the CDR3 is 14 residues. V was pared by 2 bases and J by 5 bases, with 14 bases between. CDR1 SGHKS and CDR2 YYEKEE come from the germline V gene (reference sequence). CDR3 bases: TGTGCCAGCAGCTTAGGCGGAGGTTTGGACGAGCAGTACTTC. It translates to CASSLGGGLDEQYF.

The V gene is TRBV7-2, the J gene TRBJ1-5; D gene uncertain. The CDR3 has 15 residues. The ends were cut back, 1 base at V and 4 bases at J, with 11 bases in the middle. Looked up from germline, CDR1 is SGHTA and CDR2 is FQGNSA. The CDR3 nucleotides are TGTGCCAGCAGCTTAGGAGGTCCGCCTAATCAGCCCCAGCATTTT. Translation: CASSLGGPPNQPQHF. The entire variable domain, with the rest obtained from reference TRBV7-2 and TRBJ1-5, is as follows: GAGVSQSPSNKVTEKGKDVELRCDPISGHTALYWYRQSLGQGLEFLIYFQGNSAPDKSGLPSDRFSAERTGGSVSTLTIQRTQQEDSAVYLCASSLGGPPNQPQHFGDGTRLSIL.

The CDR3 coding sequence is TGTGCCTGGAGTGTACGTGATACGCAGTATTTT. It translates to CAWSVRDTQYF. The chain has TRBV30 and TRBJ2-3; D not resolved. The CDR3 spans 11 residues. Looked up from germline, CDR1 is GTSNPN and CDR2 is SVGIG (reference sequence). V lost 0 bases to trimming and J lost 6 bases, with 4 bases between them.

The gene calls are TRBV7-2 and TRBJ2-5; 10 nucleotides line up with TRBD2. Germline trimming cut 1 base from V and 4 bases from J; bases unmatched to any gene: 3. The germline gives CDR1 SGHTA, CDR2 FQGNSA. The CDR3 is 15 amino acids. The DNA for the CDR3 is TGTGCCAGCAGCTTAGATAGCGGGAGGAGAGAGACCCAGTACTTC. It codes for CASSLDSGRRETQYF.

The chain couples TRBV7-9 to TRBJ2-1; 7 bases fit TRBD1. The germline V gene encodes CDR1 SEHNR and CDR2 FQNEAQ (reference sequence). With 0 bases clipped from V and 8 bases from J, the junction kept 4 bases outside the gene matches. The length of the CDR3 is 14 residues. CDR3 in DNA: TGTGCCAGCAGCTTAGCGACAGGGATAGATGAGCAGTTCTTC. Its protein is CASSLATGIDEQFF. The full variable domain, in which reference TRBV7-9 and TRBJ2-1 provide the parts outside the CDR3, is DTGVSQNPRHKITKRGQNVTFRCDPISEHNRLYWYRQTLGQGPEFLTYFQNEAQLEKSRLLSDRFSAERPKGSFSTLEIQRTEQGDSAMYLCASSLATGIDEQFFGPGTRLTVL.

The rearrangement uses TRBV28 and TRBJ2-7; TRBD1 might be the D (5 bases). The V end was cut by 5 bases, the J end by 3 bases, with 11 bases between. The CDR3 has 13 amino acids. The V gene's germline CDR1 is MDHEN and CDR2 SYDVKM. CDR3 nucleotides: TGTGCCAGCAGTCTTACAGGAGTCTACGAGCAGTACTTC. This encodes CASSLTGVYEQYF.

V usage is TRBV6-1 and J usage is TRBJ1-3; D is uncertain. The V end was cut by 5 bases, the J end by 2 bases, with 4 bases between. The V gene's germline CDR1 is MNHNS and CDR2 SASEGT. The CDR3 extends over 12 amino acids. In nucleotides, the CDR3 is TGTGCCAGCAGTTGGACTGGAAACACCATATATTTT. Translation gives CASSWTGNTIYF.

In this sample, this clone turned up once. CDR3: CASSQDVAGFYNEQFF. In nucleotides, the CDR3 is TGCGCCAGCAGCCAAGATGTGGCAGGGTTCTACAATGAGCAGTTCTTC. This chain joins TRBV4-3 and TRBJ2-1; TRBD1 is a possible D gene (5 bases). The V end was cut by 0 bases, the J end by 3 bases, with 12 bases between. CDR3 size: 16 residues. Germline V gene data show CDR1 as LGHNA and CDR2 as YSLEER.

The chain carries TRBV5-6 and TRBJ1-1; D is unclear. The CDR3 contains 12 residues. With 2 bases removed from V and 2 bases from J, the gap between germline ends came to 4 bases. Germline V lookup: CDR1 SGHDT, CDR2 YYEEEE. The CDR3 nucleotides are TGTGCCAGCAGCTTCTATAACACTGAAGCTTTCTTT. Amino acids: CASSFYNTEAFF.

The chain uses TRBV5-6 and TRBJ1-2; D is unresolved. Looked up from germline, CDR1 is SGHDT and CDR2 is YYEEEE. V lost 0 bases to trimming and J lost 8 bases, with 17 bases between them. The CDR3 is made up of 15 amino acids. The chain's CDR3 is CASSLVTVAVGGYTF. CDR3 in DNA: TGTGCCAGCAGCTTGGTAACAGTGGCAGTTGGAGGCTACACCTTC.

J is TRBJ1-3 and V is TRBV28; 9 bases fit TRBD1. The V segment lost 5 bases and the J segment 1 base; nucleotides outside the gene matches: 3. CDR1 and CDR2 from the germline V gene are MDHEN and SYDVKM. CDR3 length equals 15 residues. The CDR3 DNA follows: TGTGCCAGCAGTCCGACAGGGGGGTCTGGAAACACCATATATTTT. Translation gives CASSPTGGSGNTIYF.

The V and J genes are TRBV27 and TRBJ1-1; D perhaps matches TRBD1 (5 bases). The CDR3 totals 14 residues. Trimming cost V 0 bases and J 1 base, with 6 bases left between them. Germline V lookup: CDR1 MNHEY, CDR2 SMNVEV (reference sequence). The CDR3 region is CASSLSRANTEAFF. As DNA, the CDR3 is TGTGCCAGCAGTTTATCCAGGGCGAACACTGAAGCTTTCTTT.

The table lists this clone with a few counts. The chain recombines TRBV7-9 with TRBJ1-4, with TRBD1 as a possible D gene (6 bases). Germline lookup yields CDR1 SEHNR and CDR2 FQNEAQ (reference sequence). Trimming shortened V by 6 bases and J by 7 bases, and 15 bases separated the two germline ends. The CDR3 covers 14 residues. CDR3 sequence reads: CASSLGADREKLFF. CDR3 sequence (DNA): TGTGCCAGCAGTTTGGGGGCGGATCGTGAAAAACTGTTTTTT.

This chain uses TRBV19 with TRBJ1-2; 10 positions match TRBD1. CDR1 and CDR2 (germline): LNHDA, SQIVND (reference sequence). This CDR3 has 17 residues. V gave up 0 bases and J gave up 0 bases; unmatched junction bases: 4. The CDR3 bases are TGTGCCAGTAGTATAGATGCAGGGACAGGGGCTAACTATGGCTACACCTTC. It is translated as CASSIDAGTGANYGYTF.

The chain combines TRBV9 with TRBJ2-3, with no clear D. With 8 bases removed from V and 0 bases from J, the gap between germline ends came to 7 bases. Germline V lookup: CDR1 SGDLS, CDR2 YYNGEE. CDR3 size: 12 residues. CDR3 sequence: CASGQSTDTQYF. The CDR3 bases are TGTGCCAGTGGGCAGAGCACAGATACGCAGTATTTT.

The chain uses TRBV28 and TRBJ1-1, with D tentatively TRBD1 (6 bases). Trimming pared 6 bases from V and 5 bases from J, leaving 13 bases between. Germline assignment: CDR1 MDHEN and CDR2 SYDVKM. CDR3 length: 13 amino acids. CDR3 region: CASRRGGVTEAFF. In DNA form, the CDR3 reads TGTGCCAGCAGGAGGGGGGGGGTGACTGAAGCTTTCTTT.

This clone has just one count. The chain uses TRBV7-3 and TRBJ2-3; D remains unclear. The CDR3 covers 13 residues. From germline, CDR1 is SGHTA and CDR2 FQGTGA. V dropped 5 bases and J dropped 8 bases, with 14 bases sitting between them. CDR3 protein: CASSPQVSGTQYF. In DNA, the CDR3 is TGTGCCAGCAGCCCCCAGGTGTCGGGTACGCAGTATTTT.

This clone was counted between two and nine times. V gene TRBV7-8 combines with J gene TRBJ2-5, with D possibly matching TRBD2 (7 bases). The germline V gene has CDR1 SGHVS and CDR2 FQNEAQ. Trimming took 1 base from V and 4 from J, leaving 13 bases between them. This CDR3 spans 15 amino acids. Here the CDR3 reads CASSLVFGGAETQYF. In DNA, the CDR3 is TGTGCCAGCAGCTTAGTATTTGGGGGGGCAGAGACCCAGTACTTC.

V is TRBV18 and J is TRBJ1-1; D is undetermined. The CDR3 loop spans 15 amino acids. V lost 0 bases, J lost 5 bases, and 13 bases lay in between. CDR1 is KGHSH, CDR2 LQKENI, per germline. The CDR3 reads CASSPPWGEWTEAFF. DNA of the CDR3: TGTGCCAGCTCACCACCGTGGGGAGAATGGACTGAAGCTTTCTTT.

The rearrangement uses TRBV5-4 and TRBJ1-3; the match to TRBD1 covers 10 bases. V lost 0 bases, J lost 9 bases, and 9 bases stayed unmatched. The V gene's germline CDR1 is SGHNT and CDR2 YYREEE (reference sequence). The CDR3 sequence is 16 residues long. CDR3 amino acids: CASSLEGTGALGTIYF. The CDR3, as DNA: TGTGCCAGCAGCTTGGAAGGGACAGGGGCTTTGGGCACCATATATTTT. Combining the CDR3 with reference TRBV5-4 and TRBJ1-3 gives the whole variable domain ETGVTQSPTHLIKTRGQQVTLRCSSQSGHNTVSWYQQALGQGPQFIFQYYREEENGRGNFPPRFSGLQFPNYSSELNVNALELDDSALYLCASSLEGTGALGTIYFGEGSWLTVV.

The chain has TRBV19 and TRBJ2-1; D not resolved. Trimming removed 6 bases at V and 2 bases at J, with 8 bases between. The CDR3 is 13 amino acids. The germline CDR1 and CDR2 sequences are LNHDA and SQIVND (reference sequence). The CDR3 protein is CASRDFTYNEQFF. As DNA, the CDR3 is TGTGCCAGTAGAGATTTTACCTACAATGAGCAGTTCTTC.

The chain couples TRBV19 to TRBJ1-2; no definite D call. CDR3 length: 13 residues. Germline assignment: CDR1 LNHDA and CDR2 SQIVND (reference sequence). The CDR3 coding sequence is TGTGCGTCAACCCCGAGCAGCACCTATGGCTACACCTTC. It codes for CASTPSSTYGYTF. Variable domain in full (rest from reference TRBV19 and TRBJ1-2): DGGITQSPKYLFRKEGQNVTLSCEQNLNHDAMYWYRQDPGQGLRLIYYSQIVNDFQKGDIAEGYSVSREKKESFPLTVTSAQKNPTAFYLCASTPSSTYGYTFGSGTRLTVV.

The rearrangement links TRBV5-4 to TRBJ1-1; 7 bases are a match to TRBD1. The CDR3 spans 15 residues. In germline, CDR1 is SGHNT, CDR2 YYREEE (reference sequence). V gave up 0 bases and J gave up 3 bases; unmatched junction bases: 5. As DNA, the CDR3 is TGTGCCAGCAGCTTGGGTGACAGGGCGGACACTGAAGCTTTCTTT. This codes for CASSLGDRADTEAFF.

The chain recombines TRBV19 with TRBJ1-2; D remains ambiguous. Germline values: CDR1 LNHDA, CDR2 SQIVND (reference sequence). Deletions cut 1 base from V and 3 bases from J, with 9 bases between. This CDR3 is 14 amino acids long. In DNA, the CDR3 is TGTGCCAGTAGTATAGGCGCAGGTGACTATGGCTACACCTTC. Amino acid sequence: CASSIGAGDYGYTF.

This clone was counted between two and nine times. V and J are TRBV6-1 and TRBJ1-1; maybe TRBD1 (6 bases). CDR1 MNHNS and CDR2 SASEGT come from the germline V gene. The ends were cut back, 3 bases at V and 4 bases at J, with 9 bases in the middle. The CDR3 covers 13 residues. The CDR3 sequence: CASSDKGGTEAFF. CDR3 DNA sequence: TGTGCCAGCAGTGACAAGGGGGGCACTGAAGCTTTCTTT.

The chain recombines TRBV4-1 with TRBJ2-2; weak D call: TRBD2 (7 bases). Germline V gives CDR1 MGHRA, CDR2 YSYEKL. This CDR3 is built from 16 residues. V was trimmed by 2 bases and J by 4 bases, leaving 14 bases between them. The chain's CDR3 is CASSQNGLGGTGELFF. CDR3 nucleotides: TGCGCCAGCAGCCAAAATGGACTAGGGGGCACCGGGGAGCTGTTTTTT.

This sequence joins TRBV4-3 and TRBJ1-4; perhaps TRBD1 as D (6 bases). Per the germline V gene, CDR1 is LGHNA and CDR2 is YSLEER. The CDR3 length is 15 residues. Trimming took 4 bases from V and 4 from J, leaving 13 bases between them. For the CDR3, the DNA is TGCGCCAGCAGCCCTACAGGGACCTATAATGAAAAACTGTTTTTT. Translated, it gives CASSPTGTYNEKLFF.

The chain employs TRBV4-1 and TRBJ1-5, with TRBD1 matching 8 bases. This CDR3 contains 16 residues. The germline CDR1 and CDR2 sequences are MGHRA and YSYEKL. V shed 4 bases, J shed 8 bases, and the junction held 13 bases outside the gene matches. CDR3 nucleotide sequence: TGCGCCAGCAGCCGGGGGGGACAGGCCTTTGGGGAGCCCCAGCATTTT. As protein: CASSRGGQAFGEPQHF.

In nucleotides, the CDR3 is TGTGCCAGCAGCACCAAGGGGGCTTATAGCAATCAGCCCCAGCATTTT. Amino acid sequence: CASSTKGAYSNQPQHF. This chain links TRBV5-6 with TRBJ1-5, with 7 bases fitting TRBD1. CDR3 size: 16 residues. Germline trimming cut 4 bases from V and 0 bases from J; bases unmatched to any gene: 7. Germline V CDR1 and CDR2: SGHDT, YYEEEE.

The rearrangement joins TRBV2 to TRBJ2-5; D unresolved. The CDR3 is made up of 13 amino acids. Germline V gene sequence: CDR1 SNHLY, CDR2 FYNNEI. The V end lost 8 bases, the J end lost 1 base, and 11 bases lay between the germline ends. In DNA form, the CDR3 reads TGTGCCAGCCTCCCCGGGCGCCAAGAGACCCAGTACTTC. Its translation is CASLPGRQETQYF.

This CDR3 reads CASSPSETGTDTQYF. For the CDR3, the DNA is TGTGCCAGCAGCCCTTCGGAAACGGGGACAGATACGCAGTATTTT. The chain combines TRBV13 with TRBJ2-3, with a weak D call TRBD2 (5 bases). V dropped 5 bases and J dropped 3 bases, with 15 bases sitting between them. Germline V gene data show CDR1 as PRHDT and CDR2 as FYEKMQ (reference sequence). The CDR3 spans 15 residues. The whole variable domain, filled in from reference TRBV13 and TRBJ2-3, reads AAGVIQSPRHLIKEKRETATLKCYPIPRHDTVYWYQQGPGQDPQFLISFYEKMQSDKGSIPDRFSAQQFSDYHSELNMSSLELGDSALYFCASSPSETGTDTQYFGPGTRLTVL.